The TCR beta chain described here comes from a study of blood T cell repertoires in COVID-19. The ends lost 1 base at V and 3 bases at J; junction bases unmatched: 13. The CDR3 runs 19 residues. CDR1 is MNHEY, CDR2 SMNVEV, per germline (reference sequence). Repertoires were generated with immunoSEQ multiplex PCR, while TCRdb's copy carries only in-frame clones and drops some. The table lists 100,000 to 150,000 clones, approximately 83% of them singletons. V usage is TRBV27 and J usage is TRBJ2-2; 8 bases are shared with TRBD1. The sequencing input was peripheral blood. The receptor was isolated from a man older than 75 with active or convalescent COVID-19. For the CDR3, the DNA is TGTGCCAGCAGTTTATTGGGGAGGACAGGGTGGCTGGACACCGGGGAGCTGTTTTTT. Translation gives CASSLLGRTGWLDTGELFF.